A single sample is the source of the 2 T cell receptor beta chains below, sequenced in a study of blood T cell repertoires in COVID-19. TCRdb's table, derived via immunoSEQ multiplex PCR, lists solely in-frame clones and lacks some. The table has fewer than 150,000 clones, roughly 85% seen once. Input material: peripheral blood. The receptors here all came from a man in his fifties with acute or convalescent COVID-19.

The gene calls are TRBV2 and TRBJ2-7, with TRBD2 identical over 12 bases. Trimming removed 6 bases from V and 2 bases from J; junction bases left unmatched: 5. Germline V gene lookup returns CDR1 SNHLY and CDR2 FYNNEI. The CDR3 is 15 residues long. The DNA for the CDR3 is TGTGCCAGCAGCCCCGGACTAGCGGGGACCTACGAGCAGTACTTC. It encodes CASSPGLAGTYEQYF.

The chain joins TRBV9 to TRBJ2-7; D is unresolved. Germline values: CDR1 SGDLS, CDR2 YYNGEE. Trimming took 3 bases from V and 2 from J, leaving 15 bases between them. CDR3 length: 15 amino acids. CDR3 DNA: TGTGCCAGCAGCGCAGCCCCCTCAGGAACCTACGAGCAGTACTTC. It encodes CASSAAPSGTYEQYF.